Below, 28 T cell receptor beta chains from the same sample are listed, as sequenced in a study of CD8 T cells in ankylosing spondylitis (dated by TCRdb to about 2017). Libraries were made using 5' RACE. The sample was run on an Illumina HiSeq 2500. In-frame beta chains were kept once TCRdb had trimmed the public reads at Q25 with fastp and called clones with MiXCR. CDR3 protein sequences are deduplicated, and each keeps its most common genes and DNA. The sample data list approximately 250,000 distinct CDR3 sequences, and 30% to 40% of these were observed just once. The ten largest clones represent 3.5% to 4.5% of the sample. Sequenced input: blood, either unsorted or a sorted T cell fraction (not recorded which). These receptors all come from a male donor with ankylosing spondylitis or in good health (not recorded which).

V usage is TRBV5-1 and J usage is TRBJ2-3; 7 positions match TRBD2. The CDR3 is 18 residues long. Trimming at V came to 1 base and at J to 0 bases, leaving 11 bases not matched to a gene. From germline, CDR1 is SGHRS and CDR2 YFSETQ. The CDR3 nucleotides are TGCGCCAGCAGCTTGAGGGACTACAAGCTACAGAGCACAGATACGCAGTATTTT. Translating it yields CASSLRDYKLQSTDTQYF. Full variable domain (outside the CDR3, taken from reference TRBV5-1 and TRBJ2-3): KAGVTQTPRYLIKTRGQQVTLSCSPISGHRSVSWYQQTPGQGLQFLFEYFSETQRNKGNFPGRFSGRQFSNSRSEMNVSTLELGDSALYLCASSLRDYKLQSTDTQYFGPGTRLTVL.

The rearrangement uses TRBV28 and TRBJ2-3; TRBD2 matches at 8 bases. The CDR3 has 16 residues. J gave up 2 bases and V 4 bases, and 8 bases lay outside the gene matches. CDR1 and CDR2 from the germline V gene are MDHEN and SYDVKM. The DNA of the CDR3 is TGTGCCAGCAGTTCTCAGGGACTAGGAATCACAGATACGCAGTATTTT. It is translated as CASSSQGLGITDTQYF.

In its sample, this clonotype was seen a few times. The CDR3 DNA reads TGCAGTGCTAGAGCGGGGGTCTCCTACAATGAGCAGTTCTTC. It codes for CSARAGVSYNEQFF. This chain joins TRBV20-1 and TRBJ2-1, with D perhaps TRBD2 (6 bases). The ends were cut back, 1 base at V and 0 bases at J, with 7 bases in the middle. This CDR3 comprises 14 residues. Germline CDR1 and CDR2: DFQATT and SNEGSKA (reference sequence).

This clonotype has a count of ten or more. The chain couples TRBV12-3 or TRBV12-4 to TRBJ2-1, with D unresolved. Deletions cut 3 bases from V and 12 bases from J, with 15 bases between. The length of the CDR3 is 13 residues. The CDR3 protein is CASSFDVHRWQFF. The CDR3 nucleotides are TGTGCCAGCAGTTTTGACGTACATCGTTGGCAGTTCTTC.

This chain links TRBV5-6 with TRBJ2-1; no clear D gene. Deletions cut 6 bases from V and 7 bases from J, with 11 bases between. Per germline, CDR1 SGHDT and CDR2 YYEEEE. This CDR3 has 12 amino acids. The CDR3 DNA follows: TGTGCCAGCAAAACTGCCGGGAATGAGCAGTTCTTC. Translating gives CASKTAGNEQFF.

This clonotype was counted a few times. The chain employs TRBV20-1 and TRBJ2-2, with D maybe TRBD2 (6 bases). The CDR3 extends over 13 amino acids. V lost 6 bases and J lost 4, with 12 bases in between. CDR1 is DFQATT and CDR2 is SNEGSKA in the germline V gene (reference sequence). CDR3: CSAENGGTGELFF. CDR3 in DNA: TGCAGTGCAGAAAACGGGGGCACCGGGGAGCTGTTTTTT.

The chain links TRBV12-3 or TRBV12-4 to TRBJ2-2, with 9 bases matching TRBD2. The CDR3 covers 14 residues. V shed 8 bases, J shed 5 bases, and the junction held 6 bases outside the gene matches. This CDR3 reads CASLSGGGTGELFF. The CDR3 DNA sequence: TGTGCCAGCCTTAGCGGGGGCGGAACCGGGGAGCTGTTTTTT.

V usage is TRBV18 and J usage is TRBJ1-5, with 8 bases aligning to TRBD1. Germline CDR1 and CDR2: KGHSH and LQKENI. The V and J ends lost 6 bases and 4 bases, in that order; junction bases with no gene match: 5. The CDR3 loop spans 14 amino acids. The CDR3 coding sequence is TGTGCCAGCTCCCCCGACAGGGGTAATCAGCCCCAGCATTTT. Protein sequence: CASSPDRGNQPQHF. Full variable domain (missing parts from reference TRBV18 and TRBJ1-5): NAGVMQNPRHLVRRRGQEARLRCSPMKGHSHVYWYRQLPEEGLKFMVYLQKENIIDESGMPKERFSAEFPKEGPSILRIQQVVRGDSAAYFCASSPDRGNQPQHFGDGTRLSIL.

The chain has TRBV6-1 and TRBJ1-1; a weak D match, TRBD1 (5 bases). V gave up 6 bases and J gave up 1 base, with 15 bases separating them. Germline CDR1 reads MNHNS; CDR2 reads SASEGT. CDR3 size: 15 residues. DNA of the CDR3: TGTGCCAGCAGCCGTTTTTCAGGGAGGAACACTGAAGCTTTCTTT. Encoded protein: CASSRFSGRNTEAFF.

This clonotype was detected only once. J is TRBJ2-1 and V is TRBV18; D possibly uses TRBD1 or TRBD2 (5 bases each). The CDR3 has 15 residues. V was trimmed by 3 bases and J by 7 bases, leaving 16 bases between them. Germline V gene data show CDR1 as KGHSH and CDR2 as LQKENI. CDR3 bases: TGTGCCAGCTCACCTTCGGACTCTCCAGGGAATGAGCAGTTCTTC. The encoded protein is CASSPSDSPGNEQFF. Looking up the rest from reference TRBV18 and TRBJ2-1 gives the full variable domain: NAGVMQNPRHLVRRRGQEARLRCSPMKGHSHVYWYRQLPEEGLKFMVYLQKENIIDESGMPKERFSAEFPKEGPSILRIQQVVRGDSAAYFCASSPSDSPGNEQFFGPGTRLTVL.

This sequence joins TRBV12-3 or TRBV12-4 and TRBJ2-7; 7 bases match TRBD1. V lost 5 bases, J lost 2 bases, and 9 bases stayed unmatched. The CDR3 is 15 residues long. CDR3 nucleotides: TGTGCCAGCAGTAAAACGGGACAGTGGGCCTACGAGCAGTACTTC. This sequence encodes CASSKTGQWAYEQYF.

The rearrangement joins TRBV5-6 to TRBJ2-7, with D uncertain. The CDR3 extends over 14 amino acids. Germline assignment: CDR1 SGHDT and CDR2 YYEEEE. The V end lost 1 base, the J end lost 0 bases, and 8 bases lay between the germline ends. CDR3 DNA: TGTGCCAGCAGCTTGCGCAGCGTCTCCTACGAGCAGTACTTC. Its protein is CASSLRSVSYEQYF.

The rearrangement joins TRBV12-3 or TRBV12-4 to TRBJ2-3; the D is unclear. V lost 8 bases to trimming and J lost 1 base, with 7 bases between them. The CDR3 runs to 12 residues. The CDR3 protein is CASSVGTDTQYF. CDR3 DNA sequence: TGTGCCAGCTCGGTAGGCACAGATACGCAGTATTTT.

The chain carries TRBV20-1 and TRBJ1-1, with unresolved D. Deletions cut 4 bases from V and 0 bases from J, with 3 bases between. The CDR3 runs 11 residues. CDR1 is DFQATT, CDR2 SNEGSKA, per germline (reference sequence). CDR3 protein: CSAKVNTEAFF. The CDR3 DNA reads as TGCAGTGCTAAGGTGAACACTGAAGCTTTCTTT.

The rearrangement links TRBV20-1 to TRBJ2-5; 9 positions match TRBD1. The V gene end was trimmed by 6 bases and the J gene end by 5 bases; junction bases not matched to a gene: 7. CDR1 is DFQATT and CDR2 is SNEGSKA in the germline V gene (reference sequence). The CDR3 has 13 residues. In DNA, the CDR3 is TGCAGTGCCGGGGGACAGGGTGCGGAGACCCAGTACTTC. It encodes CSAGGQGAETQYF.

This clonotype was observed a handful of times. The J gene is TRBJ2-1, the V gene TRBV4-2, with 7 nucleotides matching TRBD2. Germline V CDR1 and CDR2: LGHNA, YNFKEQ. This CDR3 is 14 amino acids long. Trimming removed 5 bases from V and 1 base from J; junction bases left unmatched: 2. Written as DNA, the CDR3 is TGTGCCAGCAGCGGGGGGGGTTCCTACAATGAGCAGTTCTTC. Residues: CASSGGGSYNEQFF.

This clonotype was counted only a few times. CDR3 residues: CSVVPGTDGELFF. As DNA, the CDR3 is TGCAGCGTTGTTCCAGGGACCGACGGGGAGCTGTTTTTT. V gene TRBV29-1 combines with J gene TRBJ2-2, with D perhaps assigned TRBD1 or TRBD2 (5 bases each). The CDR3 has 13 amino acids. V shed 4 bases and J shed 7 bases, with 13 bases lying between them. Germline V CDR1 and CDR2: SQVTM, ANQGSEA.

This chain links TRBV20-1 with TRBJ1-2; tentatively, D is TRBD1 (6 bases). The ends were cut back, 6 bases at V and 5 bases at J, with 16 bases in the middle. This CDR3 has 13 residues. Germline CDR1 DFQATT, CDR2 SNEGSKA (reference sequence). As DNA, the CDR3 is TGCAGTGCGAGGGACAAGGAACAATATGGCTACACCTTC. Protein: CSARDKEQYGYTF.

This clonotype has only one observation. The V gene is TRBV6-2 or TRBV6-3, the J gene TRBJ2-1; TRBD1 might be the D (6 bases). Trimming took off 4 bases at V and 8 bases at J, with 15 bases between the two ends. In germline, CDR1 is MNHEY, CDR2 SVGEGT. This CDR3 has 14 residues. The DNA for the CDR3 is TGTGCCAGCAGTTCCTGGACAGAACAGGATGAGCAGTTCTTC. Translated, it gives CASSSWTEQDEQFF.

This rearrangement joins TRBV4-2 to TRBJ2-7, with D hard to call. The CDR3 runs to 13 residues. Per germline, CDR1 LGHNA and CDR2 YNFKEQ. V was pared by 5 bases and J by 2 bases, with 10 bases between. CDR3 loop: CASSTIGAYEQYF. The CDR3, as DNA: TGTGCCAGCAGCACCATTGGGGCCTACGAGCAGTACTTC.

This chain uses TRBV12-3 or TRBV12-4 with TRBJ2-1, with a tentative D call TRBD2 (6 bases). Trimming took 6 bases from V and 2 from J, leaving 20 bases between them. The CDR3 contains 17 residues. This CDR3 is CASSRAWASVTYNEQFF. In DNA form, the CDR3 reads TGTGCCAGCAGCCGGGCGTGGGCTAGCGTGACCTACAATGAGCAGTTCTTC.

This clonotype was observed a handful of times. V is TRBV10-1 and J is TRBJ2-1; D gene ambiguous. Germline values: CDR1 WNHNN, CDR2 SYGVQD (reference sequence). The germline V and J ends were trimmed by 3 bases and 3 bases, with 9 bases remaining between them. CDR3 length: 14 amino acids. The CDR3 coding sequence is TGCGCCAGCAGTGAAAAGGGTGACTACAATGAGCAGTTCTTC. The encoded protein is CASSEKGDYNEQFF.

The sample holds many counts of this clonotype. The chain couples TRBV15 to TRBJ2-5, with D unclear. The V end lost 3 bases, the J end lost 4 bases, and 15 bases lay between the germline ends. CDR3 size: 15 residues. Germline CDR1 LNHNV, CDR2 YYDKDF (reference sequence). The DNA for the CDR3 is TGTGCCACCAGCAGGCCCCGAGGTTGGGTAGAGACCCAGTACTTC. Protein: CATSRPRGWVETQYF.

This clonotype has just a few counts. The chain is built from TRBV24-1 and TRBJ2-5; weak D call: TRBD2 (5 bases). Germline CDR1 and CDR2: KGHDR and SFDVKD. V lost 3 bases to trimming and J lost 4 bases, with 14 bases between them. There are 15 residues in the CDR3. Here the CDR3 DNA reads TGTGCCACCAGTGATCCCGGGGTAGCCGCAGAGACCCAGTACTTC. Translating gives CATSDPGVAAETQYF.

The V and J genes are TRBV29-1 and TRBJ2-2; D possibly corresponds to TRBD1 (7 bases). Trimming left V 5 bases short and J 4 bases short, with 14 bases between. This CDR3 is built from 14 residues. In germline, CDR1 is SQVTM, CDR2 ANQGSEA. In DNA form, the CDR3 reads TGCAGCGTTCGACAGGGAGGAAGCACCGGGGAGCTGTTTTTT. It codes for CSVRQGGSTGELFF.

The chain has TRBV18 and TRBJ2-5; D unclear. The germline V gene encodes CDR1 KGHSH and CDR2 LQKENI. The length of the CDR3 is 12 residues. Deletions cut 3 bases from V and 5 bases from J, with 7 bases between. The CDR3 spells CASSPLSETQYF. In nucleotides, the CDR3 is TGTGCCAGCTCACCTCTTAGCGAGACCCAGTACTTC.

This clonotype has a count of ten or more. The genes are TRBV29-1 and TRBJ2-3; TRBD1 matches 8 bases. Germline V lookup: CDR1 SQVTM, CDR2 ANQGSEA. The CDR3 is 15 residues long. V gave up 5 bases and J gave up 5 bases; unmatched junction bases: 12. CDR3 coding DNA: TGCAGCGTTTCCTACCCGGGACAGGCAGGAGATACGCAGTATTTT. It codes for CSVSYPGQAGDTQYF.

V is TRBV2 and J is TRBJ2-3, with 7 bases matching TRBD1. Looked up from germline, CDR1 is SNHLY and CDR2 is FYNNEI. The CDR3 consists of 14 residues. V shed 6 bases, J shed 3 bases, and the junction held 6 bases outside the gene matches. The CDR3 nucleotides are TGTGCCAGCAGGAAAGAGACAGGGACAGATACGCAGTATTTT. Protein product: CASRKETGTDTQYF.